This TCR beta chain was found in a study of post-analysis software for immune sequencing data. The V end lost 4 bases, the J end lost 6 bases, and 15 bases lay between the germline ends. The CDR3 totals 14 residues. Germline V gives CDR1 SGDLS, CDR2 YYNGEE. Study outcomes and limitations: When patients were compared with controls, about 5 TRBV segments were more frequent, TRBV5-6, TRBV5-1 and TRBV20-1 among them. Multiple sclerosis was associated with a significant reduction in normalized Chao1 diversity relative to controls.

Points on this clonotype: Its antigen is not known.

Incorporated into the TCR beta cDNA libraries were unique molecular identifiers, which served to reduce PCR and sequencing biases. Around 500,000 cDNA molecules were obtained from roughly 1 to 10 million T cells. Each CDR3 protein gets one entry after TCRdb re-called the PCR reads with MiXCR. The sample yields hundreds of thousands of distinct CDR3 sequences, 25% to 30% seen once. Specimen: blood. The genes are TRBV9 and TRBJ2-3; no reliable D call. This clonotype originated in a girl under 18 with multiple sclerosis. The CDR3: CASSPGRPRDTQYF. CDR3 bases: TGTGCCAGCAGCCCCGGACGGCCGCGGGATACGCAGTATTTT.